The 3 T cell receptor beta chains listed next were all sequenced from one sample in a study of cytomegalovirus exposure and HLA in healthy donors. Vbeta (60) and Jbeta (13) primers were used in the PCR. The protocol was immunoSEQ multiplex PCR, while the TCRdb copy is restricted to in-frame clones and leaves out a portion. Of just over 200,000 clones listed, around 86% are singletons. The sequencing sample was made of PBMCs. The receptors originated from a woman aged 40 to 55 in good health and CMV-seronegative.

This chain's CDR3 is CASSPYGQAYEQYF. Written as DNA, the CDR3 is TGTGCCAGCTCACCATACGGACAGGCCTACGAGCAGTACTTC. V usage is TRBV18 and J usage is TRBJ2-7; 7 positions agree with TRBD1. J was trimmed by 2 bases and V by 2 bases; bases with no gene match: 3. CDR1 is KGHSH, CDR2 LQKENI, per germline. The CDR3 is 14 residues long. The full variable domain, rest sourced from reference TRBV18 and TRBJ2-7, is NAGVMQNPRHLVRRRGQEARLRCSPMKGHSHVYWYRQLPEEGLKFMVYLQKENIIDESGMPKERFSAEFPKEGPSILRIQQVVRGDSAAYFCASSPYGQAYEQYFGPGTRLTVT.

V is TRBV20-1 and J is TRBJ2-3; D unclear. V lost 6 bases to trimming and J lost 3 bases, with 4 bases between them. The length of the CDR3 is 10 residues. Per germline, CDR1 DFQATT and CDR2 SNEGSKA (reference sequence). The chain's CDR3 is CSASTDTQYF. The CDR3 DNA is TGCAGTGCATCAACAGATACGCAGTATTTT.

The chain recombines TRBV5-1 with TRBJ1-3, with TRBD1 identical over 7 bases. Looked up from germline, CDR1 is SGHRS and CDR2 is YFSETQ. The CDR3 is 16 residues long. The trim removed 3 bases at V and 0 bases at J, leaving 6 bases unmatched. CDR3 residues: CASSSGQVHSGNTIYF. In DNA, the CDR3 is TGCGCCAGCAGCTCCGGACAGGTTCACTCTGGAAACACCATATATTTT.